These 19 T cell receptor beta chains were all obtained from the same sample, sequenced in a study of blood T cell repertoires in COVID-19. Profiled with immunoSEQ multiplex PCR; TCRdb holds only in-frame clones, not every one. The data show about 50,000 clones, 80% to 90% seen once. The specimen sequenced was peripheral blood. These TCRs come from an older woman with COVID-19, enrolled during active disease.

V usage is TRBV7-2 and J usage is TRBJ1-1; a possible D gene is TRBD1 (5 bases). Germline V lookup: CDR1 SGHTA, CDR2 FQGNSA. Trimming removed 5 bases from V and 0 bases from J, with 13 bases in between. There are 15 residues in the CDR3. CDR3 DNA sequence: TGTGCCAGCAGCCCAGCCCGGACATTGAACACTGAAGCTTTCTTT. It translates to CASSPARTLNTEAFF.

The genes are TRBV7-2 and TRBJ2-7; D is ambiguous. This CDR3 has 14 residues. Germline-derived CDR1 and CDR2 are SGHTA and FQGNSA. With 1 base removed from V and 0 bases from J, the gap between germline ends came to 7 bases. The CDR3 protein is CASSLVAPSYEQYF. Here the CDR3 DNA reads TGTGCCAGCAGCTTAGTGGCCCCCTCCTACGAGCAGTACTTC.

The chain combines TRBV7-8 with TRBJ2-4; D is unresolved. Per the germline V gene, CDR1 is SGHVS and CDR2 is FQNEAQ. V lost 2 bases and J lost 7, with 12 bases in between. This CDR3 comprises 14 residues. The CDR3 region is CASSLPVLVNIQYF. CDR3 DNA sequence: TGTGCCAGCAGCTTACCGGTTTTGGTGAACATTCAGTACTTC.

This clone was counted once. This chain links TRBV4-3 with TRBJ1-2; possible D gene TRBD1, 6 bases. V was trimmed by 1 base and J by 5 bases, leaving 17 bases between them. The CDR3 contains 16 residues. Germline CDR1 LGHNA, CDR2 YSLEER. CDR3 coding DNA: TGCGCCAGCAGCCAAGTATCTGCTCAGGGGCCATATGGCTACACCTTC. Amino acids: CASSQVSAQGPYGYTF.

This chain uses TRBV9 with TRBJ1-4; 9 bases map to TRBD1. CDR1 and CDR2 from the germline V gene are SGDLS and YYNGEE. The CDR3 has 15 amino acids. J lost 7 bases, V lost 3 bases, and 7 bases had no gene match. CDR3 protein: CASSADRGLGEKLFF. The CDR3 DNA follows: TGTGCCAGCAGCGCGGACAGGGGATTAGGTGAAAAACTGTTTTTT.

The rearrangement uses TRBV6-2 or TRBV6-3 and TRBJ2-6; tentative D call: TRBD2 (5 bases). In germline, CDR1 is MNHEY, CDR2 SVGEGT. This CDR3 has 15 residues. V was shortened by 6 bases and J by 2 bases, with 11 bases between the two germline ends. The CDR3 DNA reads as TGTGCCAGCAGCCCCTCGGAGGCTGGGGCCAACGTCCTGACTTTC. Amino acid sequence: CASSPSEAGANVLTF.

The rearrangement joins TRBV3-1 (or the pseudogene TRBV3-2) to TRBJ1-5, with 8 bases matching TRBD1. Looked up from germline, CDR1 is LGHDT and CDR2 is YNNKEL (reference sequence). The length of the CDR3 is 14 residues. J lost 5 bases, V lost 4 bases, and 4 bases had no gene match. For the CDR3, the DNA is TGTGCCAGCAGCCCTACAGGGGGAGATCAGCCCCAGCATTTT. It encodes CASSPTGGDQPQHF.

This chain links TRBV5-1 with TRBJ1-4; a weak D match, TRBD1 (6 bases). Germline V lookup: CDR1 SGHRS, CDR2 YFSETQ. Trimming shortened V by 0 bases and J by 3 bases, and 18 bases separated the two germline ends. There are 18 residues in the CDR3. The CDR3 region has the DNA TGCGCCAGCAGCTTGGCCTCCTCCGGGACACTTTCTAATGAAAAACTGTTTTTT. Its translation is CASSLASSGTLSNEKLFF.

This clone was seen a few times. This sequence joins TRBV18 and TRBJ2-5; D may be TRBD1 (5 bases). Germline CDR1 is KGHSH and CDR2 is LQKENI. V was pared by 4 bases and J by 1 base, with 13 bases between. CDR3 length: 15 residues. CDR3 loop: CASSRGRRSQETQYF. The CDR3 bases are TGTGCCAGCTCACGGGGCAGACGGAGCCAAGAGACCCAGTACTTC.

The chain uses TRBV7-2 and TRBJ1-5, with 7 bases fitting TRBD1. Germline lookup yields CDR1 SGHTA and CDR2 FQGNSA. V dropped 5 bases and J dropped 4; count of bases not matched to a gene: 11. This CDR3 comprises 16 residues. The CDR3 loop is CASSLTTGAPNQPQHF. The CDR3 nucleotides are TGTGCCAGCAGCCTAACTACAGGGGCCCCTAATCAGCCCCAGCATTTT.

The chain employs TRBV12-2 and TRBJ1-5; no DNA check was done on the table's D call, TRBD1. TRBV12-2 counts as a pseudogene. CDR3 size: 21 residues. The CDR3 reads CASRLPLNRGQKTYSNQPQHF. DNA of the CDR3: TGTGCAAGTCGCTTGCCACTGAACAGGGGGCAAAAAACATATAGCAATCAGCCCCAGCATTTT.

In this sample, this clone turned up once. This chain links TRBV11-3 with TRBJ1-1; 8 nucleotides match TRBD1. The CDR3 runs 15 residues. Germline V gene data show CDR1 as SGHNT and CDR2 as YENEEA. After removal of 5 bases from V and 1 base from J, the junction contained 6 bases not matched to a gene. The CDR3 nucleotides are TGTGCCAGCAGCCCCAGGACAGGGACGAACACTGAAGCTTTCTTT. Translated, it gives CASSPRTGTNTEAFF.

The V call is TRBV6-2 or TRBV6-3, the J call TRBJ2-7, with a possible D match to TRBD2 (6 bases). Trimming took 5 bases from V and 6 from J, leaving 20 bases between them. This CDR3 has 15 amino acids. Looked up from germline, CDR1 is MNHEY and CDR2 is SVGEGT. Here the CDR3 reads CASSAGTGDAREQYF. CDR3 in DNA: TGTGCCAGCAGTGCCGGGACGGGGGATGCACGCGAGCAGTACTTC.

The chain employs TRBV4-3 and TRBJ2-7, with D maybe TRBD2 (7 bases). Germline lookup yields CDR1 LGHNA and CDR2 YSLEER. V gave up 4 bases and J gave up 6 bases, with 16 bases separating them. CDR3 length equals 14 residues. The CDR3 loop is CASSPGRGGGEQYF. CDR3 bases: TGCGCCAGCAGCCCAGGAAGGGGAGGGGGCGAGCAGTACTTC.

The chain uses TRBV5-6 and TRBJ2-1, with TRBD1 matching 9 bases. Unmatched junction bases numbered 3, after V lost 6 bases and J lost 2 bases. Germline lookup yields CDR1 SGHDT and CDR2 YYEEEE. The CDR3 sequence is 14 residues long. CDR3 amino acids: CASMRTGAYNEQFF. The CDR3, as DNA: TGTGCCAGCATGCGGACAGGGGCCTACAATGAGCAGTTCTTC. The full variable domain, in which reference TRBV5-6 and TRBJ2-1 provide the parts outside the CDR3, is DAGVTQSPTHLIKTRGQQVTLRCSPKSGHDTVSWYQQALGQGPQFIFQYYEEEERQRGNFPDRFSGHQFPNYSSELNVNALLLGDSALYLCASMRTGAYNEQFFGPGTRLTVL.

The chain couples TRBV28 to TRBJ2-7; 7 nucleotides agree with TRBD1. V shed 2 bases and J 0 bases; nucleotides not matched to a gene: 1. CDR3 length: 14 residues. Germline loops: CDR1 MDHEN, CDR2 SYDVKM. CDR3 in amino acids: CASSLGDSSYEQYF. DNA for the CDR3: TGTGCCAGCAGTTTAGGGGACAGCTCCTACGAGCAGTACTTC. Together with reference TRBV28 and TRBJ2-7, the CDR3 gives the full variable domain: DVKVTQSSRYLVKRTGEKVFLECVQDMDHENMFWYRQDPGLGLRLIYFSYDVKMKEKGDIPEGYSVSREKKERFSLILESASTNQTSMYLCASSLGDSSYEQYFGPGTRLTVT.

CDR3 bases: TGTGCCAGGGCGGGGAACTCCTACGAGCAGTACTTC. This translates into CARAGNSYEQYF. This chain links TRBV2 with TRBJ2-7, with D possibly matching TRBD2 (6 bases). V gave up 9 bases and J gave up 0 bases, with 9 bases separating them. The germline gives CDR1 SNHLY, CDR2 FYNNEI. The CDR3 spans 12 residues.

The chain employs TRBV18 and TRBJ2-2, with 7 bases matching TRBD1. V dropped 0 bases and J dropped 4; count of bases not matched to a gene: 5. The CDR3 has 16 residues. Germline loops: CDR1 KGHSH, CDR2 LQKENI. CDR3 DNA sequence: TGTGCCAGCTCACCACCGGGGACAGCGGTCACCGGGGAGCTGTTTTTT. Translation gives CASSPPGTAVTGELFF.

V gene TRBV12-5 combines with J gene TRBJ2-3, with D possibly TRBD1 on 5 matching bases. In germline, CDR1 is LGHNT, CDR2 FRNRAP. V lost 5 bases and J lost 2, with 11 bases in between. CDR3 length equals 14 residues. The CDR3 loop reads CASGRDSHTDTQYF. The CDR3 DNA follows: TGTGCTAGTGGTCGTGACAGTCACACAGATACGCAGTATTTT. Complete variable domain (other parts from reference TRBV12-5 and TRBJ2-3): DARVTQTPRHKVTEMGQEVTMRCQPILGHNTVFWYRQTMMQGLELLAYFRNRAPLDDSGMPKDRFSAEMPDATLATLKIQPSEPRDSAVYFCASGRDSHTDTQYFGPGTRLTVL.